This is a list of T cell receptor beta chains from one sample in a study of blood T cell repertoires in COVID-19. TCRdb keeps only in-frame clones here, not all; method: immunoSEQ multiplex PCR. The sample includes more than 200,000 clones, around nine tenths of them seen just once. Material for sequencing was peripheral blood. The source of these receptors is a woman aged 60-75 years with acute or convalescent COVID-19. Both conserved end residues are part of each CDR3. A D gene is named only where the DNA matches it firmly. Clone size, where shown, is once, few, many, or a class for clones that have expanded.

>TRBD1|once|TRBV7-9|TRBJ2-3
CASSPDRVGDTQYF
>TRBD2|.|TRBV18|TRBJ2-1
CASSAGGRNYNEQFF
>.|once|TRBV6-2/TRBV6-3|TRBJ2-7
CASSYEALRDHYEQYF
>TRBD1|once|TRBV19|TRBJ1-1
CASSTRQGARSEAFF
>.|.|TRBV3-1/TRBV3-2|TRBJ1-4
CASSRQGTEKLFF
>TRBD1|.|TRBV19|TRBJ2-7
CASSIVGTGDYEQYF
>.|.|TRBV9|TRBJ1-2
CASSGDSGIRYTF
>.|.|TRBV11-2|TRBJ1-6
CASSLDRVASPLHF
>.|.|TRBV29-1|TRBJ1-4
CSVVVGNEKLFF
>.|.|TRBV19|TRBJ2-1
CASSDFPVSYNEQFF
>TRBD1|once|TRBV5-1|TRBJ2-2
CASSFSWDRGLLSGTGELFF
>TRBD1|.|TRBV30|TRBJ1-5
CAWGTGSNSNQPQHF
>.|.|TRBV29-1|TRBJ2-7
CSVGTGTGSYEQYF
>.|.|TRBV5-1|TRBJ2-1
CASSVTVSSYNEQFF
>.|once|TRBV2|TRBJ1-1
CASREKEAFF
>TRBD2|.|TRBV10-3|TRBJ2-3
CAISSFPGLASTDTQYF
>.|.|TRBV3-1/TRBV3-2|TRBJ1-5
CASSPHDSHNQPQHF
>TRBD1|.|TRBV6-2/TRBV6-3|TRBJ1-1
CASSKIPGQGVNTEAFF
>.|.|TRBV30|TRBJ1-6
CACPAGGYSYNSPLHF
>TRBD1|once|TRBV24-1|TRBJ1-5
CATGGTGVGQPQHF
>.|.|TRBV7-9|TRBJ2-2
CASSPGVGSPSVLFF
>TRBD2|.|TRBV4-3|TRBJ2-1
CASSQVLAGVAYNEQFF
>.|.|TRBV7-8|TRBJ1-4
CASRPAGNRDEKLFF
>.|.|TRBV6-5|TRBJ2-3
CASSFRSGTDTQYF
>TRBD2|.|TRBV2|TRBJ2-5
CASRNLAGGLGGTQYF
>TRBD2|.|TRBV7-9|TRBJ2-1
CASRPLAGEKDEQFF
>TRBD1|.|TRBV7-8|TRBJ2-7
CASSLGNRGSYEQYF
>TRBD1|.|TRBV4-1|TRBJ1-2
CASRALRTGLDSNYGYTF
>.|.|TRBV28|TRBJ2-1
CASRPLGGGPDNEQFF
>TRBD1|.|TRBV6-2/TRBV6-3|TRBJ2-5
CASSRGLFPQETQYF
>.|.|TRBV19|TRBJ2-2
CASSITGVIGELFF
>TRBD1|.|TRBV19|TRBJ1-1
CATGQGSTAEAFF
>.|.|TRBV19|TRBJ1-5
CASTTTALASNQPQHF
>TRBD2|.|TRBV30|TRBJ2-3
CAWRKTGGKRSDTQYF
>TRBD1|.|TRBV4-1|TRBJ2-7
CASSQRGTGFSYEQYF
>.|.|TRBV7-2|TRBJ2-7
CASGFRDEQYF
>TRBD1|.|TRBV5-4|TRBJ2-3
CASSLEQGALTDTQYF
>.|.|TRBV12-3/TRBV12-4|TRBJ1-2
CASEDVGGYGYTF
>TRBD2|.|TRBV9|TRBJ2-4
CASSASGTSGKSAKNIQYF
>TRBD2|.|TRBV28|TRBJ2-7
CASSLVGGLLHEQYF
>.|.|TRBV12-3/TRBV12-4|TRBJ1-2
CASSPRTRYGYTF
>.|.|TRBV18|TRBJ2-1
CASSSDSYNEQFF
>TRBD1|.|TRBV5-4|TRBJ2-5
CASSSTGVGETQYF
>.|.|TRBV3-1/TRBV3-2|TRBJ1-2
CASSQESAGLGYTF
>TRBD2|.|TRBV20-1|TRBJ2-2
CSASSLAGGLSGELFF